The subject of this entry is one T cell receptor beta chain. The antigen remains undetermined. This sample was included in a study of T cells in Graves' hyperthyroidism and ophthalmopathy. Study conclusions and caveats: The model anticipated ophthalmopathy a median about 7.1 months pre-onset.

What was amplified from RNA transcripts were TCR beta CDR3 regions. First-round RT-PCR targeting the TCR CDR3 was performed with the HTBI primer set. TCRdb called the multiplex PCR reads again in MiXCR, with one record for every CDR3 protein. The sample shows around 500,000 distinct CDR3 sequences, around 15% of them seen only once. Sequencing input: blood. This receptor was identified in a young woman with Graves' ophthalmopathy.

CDR3 nucleotides: TGTGCCAGCGGCGGGAGGAGGTCCTACAATGAGCAGTTCTTC. The encoded protein is CASGGRRSYNEQFF. This chain uses TRBV6-1 with TRBJ2-1, with 8 bases fitting TRBD2. Germline V gives CDR1 MNHNS, CDR2 SASEGT. Trimming at V came to 8 bases and at J to 1 base, leaving 4 bases not matched to a gene. There are 14 residues in the CDR3.